Presented here are 18 T cell receptor beta chains from one specimen sequenced in a study of blood T cell repertoires in COVID-19 (dated by TCRdb to 2020 to 2021). The protocol used for the library was the immunoSEQ multiplex PCR assay. As stored in TCRdb, this immuneACCESS dataset retains in-frame rearrangements with V and J assigned. A fraction of the clones does not appear; measured against another copy, unresolved V genes explain less than half of the discrepancy, and the remainder lacks a known reason. The sample includes approximately 250,000 clones, with about 91% observed a single time. The top ten clones comprise 1.2% of the sample. What was sequenced was PBMCs or T cells enriched from blood (not recorded which). These receptors were collected from a woman between 40 and 50 years old with acute COVID-19.

This rearrangement joins TRBV5-6 to TRBJ1-2, with 8 positions matching TRBD1. Unmatched junction bases numbered 7, after V lost 6 bases and J lost 3 bases. Germline V gene data show CDR1 as SGHDT and CDR2 as YYEEEE. The CDR3 extends over 14 amino acids. CDR3 residues: CASNSPTGDYGYTF. Here the CDR3 DNA reads TGTGCCAGCAACAGCCCGACAGGGGACTATGGCTACACCTTC. Supplemented by reference TRBV5-6 and TRBJ1-2, the full variable domain reads DAGVTQSPTHLIKTRGQQVTLRCSPKSGHDTVSWYQQALGQGPQFIFQYYEEEERQRGNFPDRFSGHQFPNYSSELNVNALLLGDSALYLCASNSPTGDYGYTFGSGTRLTVV.

The chain links TRBV4-2 to TRBJ1-1; 8 positions match TRBD1. J gave up 6 bases and V 7 bases, and 10 bases lay outside the gene matches. CDR1 LGHNA and CDR2 YNFKEQ come from the germline V gene. The CDR3 has 14 amino acids. The CDR3 DNA reads as TGTGCCAGCATAAAGGACAGGGCGTTTTCTGAAGCTTTCTTT. Its translation: CASIKDRAFSEAFF.

This clone appeared once. The chain uses TRBV5-1 and TRBJ2-5, with a possible D match to TRBD1 (7 bases). This CDR3 contains 15 residues. V shed 6 bases and J shed 3 bases, with 18 bases lying between them. The V gene's germline CDR1 is SGHRS and CDR2 YFSETQ. CDR3 protein: CASTLGGTAEETQYF. The CDR3 coding sequence is TGCGCCAGCACCCTAGGCGGGACAGCTGAAGAGACCCAGTACTTC. Full variable domain (outside the CDR3, taken from reference TRBV5-1 and TRBJ2-5): KAGVTQTPRYLIKTRGQQVTLSCSPISGHRSVSWYQQTPGQGLQFLFEYFSETQRNKGNFPGRFSGRQFSNSRSEMNVSTLELGDSALYLCASTLGGTAEETQYFGPGTRLLVL.

This clone appeared a single time. The J gene is TRBJ2-5, the V gene TRBV15; possibly TRBD2 for D (5 bases). The CDR3 is 17 amino acids. Germline values: CDR1 LNHNV, CDR2 YYDKDF (reference sequence). The germline V and J ends were trimmed by 0 bases and 1 base, with 15 bases remaining between them. The CDR3 DNA reads as TGTGCCACCAGCAGAGATCGGCGGGCGACCCGCCAAGAGACCCAGTACTTC. Encoded protein: CATSRDRRATRQETQYF.

The rearrangement uses TRBV11-2 and TRBJ1-4; no reliable D call. V was shortened by 6 bases and J by 6 bases, with 17 bases between the two germline ends. The CDR3 covers 15 residues. Germline values: CDR1 SGHAT, CDR2 FQNNGV. The CDR3 sequence is CASRPGGFGYEKLFF. The CDR3 DNA is TGTGCCAGCAGGCCGGGAGGATTCGGTTATGAAAAACTGTTTTTT.

The V call is TRBV25-1, the J call TRBJ1-2; no definite D call. The germline V and J ends were trimmed by 1 base and 7 bases, with 10 bases remaining between them. This CDR3 has 13 residues. CDR1 MGHDK and CDR2 SYGVNS come from the germline V gene. CDR3 sequence (DNA): TGTGCCAGCAGTGAATTTTTGAGCGTTGGCTACACCTTC. Encoded protein: CASSEFLSVGYTF.

The chain links TRBV7-9 to TRBJ1-2; D not resolved. CDR1 and CDR2 from the germline V gene are SEHNR and FQNEAQ (reference sequence). CDR3 length: 11 amino acids. V was clipped by 5 bases and J by 10 bases, with 11 bases between them. CDR3 DNA: TGTGCCAGCAGCACGCCGGGTCCCTACACCTTC. Its translation is CASSTPGPYTF.

This clone was detected ten times or more. V is TRBV2 and J is TRBJ1-5; 11 bases map to TRBD1. Looked up from germline, CDR1 is SNHLY and CDR2 is FYNNEI. The J segment lost 9 bases and the V segment lost 5 bases, leaving 6 bases of the junction unmatched. There are 14 residues in the CDR3. The DNA of the CDR3 is TGTGCCAGCAGTTGGGACAGGGGGAATGGGCCCCAGCATTTT. Translated: CASSWDRGNGPQHF.

This chain uses TRBV30 with TRBJ1-3; no clear D gene. Looked up from germline, CDR1 is GTSNPN and CDR2 is SVGIG (reference sequence). The V end was cut by 0 bases, the J end by 7 bases, with 10 bases between. The CDR3 runs 13 residues. The CDR3 coding sequence is TGTGCCTGGAGTGTAATACACGGGAACACCATATATTTT. Translated, it gives CAWSVIHGNTIYF.

The rearrangement uses TRBV5-4 and TRBJ2-1; 12 positions match TRBD2. V was pared by 3 bases and J by 10 bases, with 2 bases of the junction left unmatched. Germline-derived CDR1 and CDR2 are SGHNT and YYREEE (reference sequence). This CDR3 is built from 13 residues. The CDR3 nucleotides are TGTGCCAGCAGCTGGACTAGCGGGATAGAGCAGTTCTTC. This translates into CASSWTSGIEQFF.

This chain uses TRBV12-3 or TRBV12-4 with TRBJ1-3; tentative D call: TRBD1 (6 bases). The CDR3 runs to 13 residues. V lost 5 bases and J 5 bases, leaving 10 bases between the germline ends. For the CDR3, the DNA is TGTGCCAGCAGTCCCGGACAGAGAAACACCATATATTTT. Translation: CASSPGQRNTIYF.

The rearrangement joins TRBV10-2 to TRBJ1-6; no clear D gene. Germline V gives CDR1 WSHSY, CDR2 SAAADI. The length of the CDR3 is 12 residues. Trimming took off 6 bases at V and 7 bases at J, with 7 bases between the two ends. CDR3 loop: CASSIRNSPLHF. CDR3 DNA sequence: TGCGCCAGCAGCATTCGGAATTCACCCCTCCACTTT.

The rearrangement uses TRBV19 and TRBJ2-1; D uncertain. Trimming left V 2 bases short and J 4 bases short, with 3 bases between. The CDR3 totals 12 residues. The germline V gene has CDR1 LNHDA and CDR2 SQIVND (reference sequence). In nucleotides, the CDR3 is TGTGCCAGTAGTATATCTTACAATGAGCAGTTCTTC. Translating it yields CASSISYNEQFF.

The V and J genes are TRBV6-5 and TRBJ2-7; TRBD1 matches 7 bases. J was trimmed by 1 base and V by 8 bases; bases with no gene match: 8. Per germline, CDR1 MNHEY and CDR2 SVGAGI. The CDR3 totals 14 residues. Here the CDR3 DNA reads TGTGCCAGCCGGTTTTCAGGGGGTTCCTACGAGCAGTACGTC. It is translated as CASRFSGGSYEQYV.

This sequence joins TRBV19 and TRBJ1-1; tentative D call: TRBD1 (5 bases). The CDR3 consists of 14 residues. V lost 3 bases and J 1 base, leaving 9 bases between the germline ends. CDR1 and CDR2 from the germline V gene are LNHDA and SQIVND (reference sequence). CDR3 bases: TGTGCCAGTAGTATGGGGCCGGAGAACACTGAAGCTTTCTTT. Translating gives CASSMGPENTEAFF.

V gene TRBV28 combines with J gene TRBJ2-7, with 8 bases that match TRBD1. With V trimmed by 4 bases and J by 5 bases, 10 bases remained unmatched. CDR1 and CDR2 from the germline V gene are MDHEN and SYDVKM. This CDR3 has 15 residues. The DNA for the CDR3 is TGTGCCAGCAGTTCAGGGGGCGCGGGTTCTCACGAGCAGTACGTC. Translated, it gives CASSSGGAGSHEQYV.

The chain links TRBV4-1 to TRBJ2-1, with 7 bases that match TRBD2. Germline V gives CDR1 MGHRA, CDR2 YSYEKL. Trimming at V came to 5 bases and at J to 5 bases, leaving 12 bases not matched to a gene. There are 16 residues in the CDR3. The CDR3 reads CASSDKRGRANNEQFF. In DNA form, the CDR3 reads TGCGCCAGCAGCGATAAGCGAGGGAGGGCCAACAATGAGCAGTTCTTC.

This clone has a handful of counts. The chain couples TRBV7-2 to TRBJ2-1; 12 bases match TRBD1. The CDR3 length is 17 residues. V dropped 0 bases and J dropped 8; count of bases not matched to a gene: 8. The germline gives CDR1 SGHTA, CDR2 FQGNSA. In nucleotides, the CDR3 is TGTGCCAGCAGCTTAGCGGGGACAGGGGGCATCGTCGATGAGCAGTTCTTC. Translated, it gives CASSLAGTGGIVDEQFF.